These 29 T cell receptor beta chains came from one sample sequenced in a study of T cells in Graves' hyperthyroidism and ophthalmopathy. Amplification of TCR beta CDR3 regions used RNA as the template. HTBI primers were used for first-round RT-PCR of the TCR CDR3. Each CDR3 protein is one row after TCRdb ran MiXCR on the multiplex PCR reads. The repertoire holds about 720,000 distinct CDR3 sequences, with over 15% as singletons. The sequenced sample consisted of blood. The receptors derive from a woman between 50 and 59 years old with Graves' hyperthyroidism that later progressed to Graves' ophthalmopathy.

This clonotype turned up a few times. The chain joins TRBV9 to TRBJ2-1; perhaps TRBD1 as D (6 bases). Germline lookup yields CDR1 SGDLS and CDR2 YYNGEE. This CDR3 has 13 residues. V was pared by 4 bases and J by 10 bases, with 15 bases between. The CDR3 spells CASSSQRGTEQFF. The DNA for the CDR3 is TGTGCCAGCAGCTCACAAAGGGGGACAGAGCAGTTCTTC.

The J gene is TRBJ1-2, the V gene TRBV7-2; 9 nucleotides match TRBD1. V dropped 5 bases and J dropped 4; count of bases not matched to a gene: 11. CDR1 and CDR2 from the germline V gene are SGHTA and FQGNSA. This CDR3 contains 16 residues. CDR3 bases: TGTGCCAGCAGCGAGAGGGACAGGGAAGGCTCCTATGGCTACACCTTC. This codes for CASSERDREGSYGYTF.

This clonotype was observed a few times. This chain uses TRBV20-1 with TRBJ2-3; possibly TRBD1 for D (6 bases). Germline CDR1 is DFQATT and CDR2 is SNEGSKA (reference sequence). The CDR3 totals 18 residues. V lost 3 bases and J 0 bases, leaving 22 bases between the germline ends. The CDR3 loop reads CSASRGRAPVFSTDTQYF. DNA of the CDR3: TGCAGTGCTAGCAGGGGCAGGGCCCCTGTCTTTAGCACAGATACGCAGTATTTT.

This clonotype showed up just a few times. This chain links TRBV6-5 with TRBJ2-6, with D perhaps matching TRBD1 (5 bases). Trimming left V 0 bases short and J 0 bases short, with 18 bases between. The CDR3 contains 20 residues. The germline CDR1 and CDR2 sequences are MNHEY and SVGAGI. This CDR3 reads CASSYSIFAGLISGANVLTF. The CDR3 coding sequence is TGTGCCAGCAGTTACTCGATATTCGCAGGGCTAATCTCTGGGGCCAACGTCCTGACTTTC.

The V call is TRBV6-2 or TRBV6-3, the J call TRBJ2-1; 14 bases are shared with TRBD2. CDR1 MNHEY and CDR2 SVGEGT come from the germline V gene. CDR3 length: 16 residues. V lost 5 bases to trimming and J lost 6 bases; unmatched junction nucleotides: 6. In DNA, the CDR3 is TGTGCCAGCAGTAGGGGACTAGCGGGGGTTATCAATGAGCAGTTCTTC. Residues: CASSRGLAGVINEQFF.

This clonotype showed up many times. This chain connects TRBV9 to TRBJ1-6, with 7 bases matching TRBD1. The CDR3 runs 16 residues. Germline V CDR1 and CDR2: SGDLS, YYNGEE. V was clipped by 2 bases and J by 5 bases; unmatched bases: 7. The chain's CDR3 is CASSVSDRADNSPLHF. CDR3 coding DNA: TGTGCCAGCAGCGTCTCCGACAGGGCTGATAATTCACCCCTCCACTTT.

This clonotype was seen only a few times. CDR3 residues: CASSPNSAGGESYEQYF. The CDR3 DNA is TGTGCCAGCAGTCCCAATTCGGCGGGGGGCGAGAGCTACGAGCAGTACTTC. The chain joins TRBV7-9 to TRBJ2-7, with TRBD2 matching 8 bases. The germline gives CDR1 SEHNR, CDR2 FQNEAQ (reference sequence). The CDR3 covers 17 residues. V trimming: 6 bases; J trimming: 3 bases; junction bases outside the gene matches: 16. The entire variable domain, with the rest obtained from reference TRBV7-9 and TRBJ2-7, is as follows: DTGVSQNPRHKITKRGQNVTFRCDPISEHNRLYWYRQTLGQGPEFLTYFQNEAQLEKSRLLSDRFSAERPKGSFSTLEIQRTEQGDSAMYLCASSPNSAGGESYEQYFGPGTRLTVT.

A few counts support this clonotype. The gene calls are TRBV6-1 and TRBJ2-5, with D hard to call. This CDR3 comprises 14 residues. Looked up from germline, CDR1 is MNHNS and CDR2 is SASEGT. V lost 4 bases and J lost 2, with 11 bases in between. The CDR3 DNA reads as TGTGCCAGCAGTGCCTGGACGCTTCAAGAGACCCAGTACTTC. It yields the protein CASSAWTLQETQYF.

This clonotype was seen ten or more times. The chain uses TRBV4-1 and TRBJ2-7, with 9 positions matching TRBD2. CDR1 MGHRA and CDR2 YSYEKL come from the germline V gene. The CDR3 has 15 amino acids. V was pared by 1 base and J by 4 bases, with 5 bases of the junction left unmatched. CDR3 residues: CASSQVGGGAYEQYF. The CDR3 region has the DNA TGCGCCAGCAGCCAAGTAGGCGGGGGGGCGTACGAGCAGTACTTC.

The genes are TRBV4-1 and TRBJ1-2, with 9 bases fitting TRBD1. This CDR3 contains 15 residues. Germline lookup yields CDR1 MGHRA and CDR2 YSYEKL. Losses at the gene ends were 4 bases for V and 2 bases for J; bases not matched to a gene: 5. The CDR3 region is CASSPEDRGNYGYTF. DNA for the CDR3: TGCGCCAGCAGCCCAGAAGACAGGGGGAACTATGGCTACACCTTC.

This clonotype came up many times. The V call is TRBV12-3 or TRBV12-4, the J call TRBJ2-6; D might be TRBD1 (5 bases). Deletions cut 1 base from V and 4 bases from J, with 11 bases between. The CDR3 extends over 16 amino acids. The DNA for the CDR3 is TGTGCCAGCAGTTTAGGGGCAGGGTTCGGGGCCAACGTCCTGACTTTC. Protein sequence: CASSLGAGFGANVLTF.

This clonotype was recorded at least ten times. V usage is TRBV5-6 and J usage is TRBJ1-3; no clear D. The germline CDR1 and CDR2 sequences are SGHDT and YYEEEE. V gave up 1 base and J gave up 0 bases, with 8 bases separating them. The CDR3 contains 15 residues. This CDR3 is CASSLQGVSGNTIYF. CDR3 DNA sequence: TGTGCCAGCAGCTTGCAAGGAGTCTCTGGAAACACCATATATTTT. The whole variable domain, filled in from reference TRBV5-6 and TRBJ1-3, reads DAGVTQSPTHLIKTRGQQVTLRCSPKSGHDTVSWYQQALGQGPQFIFQYYEEEERQRGNFPDRFSGHQFPNYSSELNVNALLLGDSALYLCASSLQGVSGNTIYFGEGSWLTVV.

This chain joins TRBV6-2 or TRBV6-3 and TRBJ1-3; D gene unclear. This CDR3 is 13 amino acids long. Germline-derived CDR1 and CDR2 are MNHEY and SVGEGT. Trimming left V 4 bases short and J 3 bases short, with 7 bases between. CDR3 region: CASSSQFGNTIYF. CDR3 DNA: TGTGCCAGCAGTTCACAATTTGGAAACACCATATATTTT.

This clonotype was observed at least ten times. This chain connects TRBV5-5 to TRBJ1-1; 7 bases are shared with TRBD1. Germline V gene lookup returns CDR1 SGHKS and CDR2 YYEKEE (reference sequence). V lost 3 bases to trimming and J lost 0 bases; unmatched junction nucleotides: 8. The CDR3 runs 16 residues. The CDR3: CASSSLGTVMNTEAFF. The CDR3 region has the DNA TGTGCCAGCAGCTCGCTCGGGACAGTCATGAACACTGAAGCTTTCTTT.

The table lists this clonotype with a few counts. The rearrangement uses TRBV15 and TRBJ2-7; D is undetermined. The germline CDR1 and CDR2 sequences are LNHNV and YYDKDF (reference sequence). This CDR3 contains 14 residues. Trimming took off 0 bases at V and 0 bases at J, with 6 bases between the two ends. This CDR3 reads CATSRDFHSYEQYF. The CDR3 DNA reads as TGTGCCACCAGCAGAGATTTCCACTCCTACGAGCAGTACTTC. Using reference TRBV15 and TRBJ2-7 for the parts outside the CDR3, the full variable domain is DAMVIQNPRYQVTQFGKPVTLSCSQTLNHNVMYWYQQKSSQAPKLLFHYYDKDFNNEADTPDNFQSRRPNTSFCFLDIRSPGLGDTAMYLCATSRDFHSYEQYFGPGTRLTVT.

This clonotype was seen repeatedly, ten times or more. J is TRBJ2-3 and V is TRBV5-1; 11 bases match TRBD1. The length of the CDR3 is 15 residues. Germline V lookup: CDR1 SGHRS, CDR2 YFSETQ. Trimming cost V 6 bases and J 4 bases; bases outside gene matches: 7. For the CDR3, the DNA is TGCGCCAGCACGCCTTGGGACAGGGGGGCAGATACGCAGTATTTT. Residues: CASTPWDRGADTQYF. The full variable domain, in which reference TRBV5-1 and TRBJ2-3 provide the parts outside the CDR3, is KAGVTQTPRYLIKTRGQQVTLSCSPISGHRSVSWYQQTPGQGLQFLFEYFSETQRNKGNFPGRFSGRQFSNSRSEMNVSTLELGDSALYLCASTPWDRGADTQYFGPGTRLTVL.

In nucleotides, the CDR3 is TGTGCCAGCAGCTTGGTGGGGGCATCTGAGCAGTTCTTC. This encodes CASSLVGASEQFF. V and J are TRBV7-8 and TRBJ2-1; weak D call: TRBD1 (6 bases). CDR3 length: 13 amino acids. Germline V gene data show CDR1 as SGHVS and CDR2 as FQNEAQ. V was shortened by 3 bases and J by 9 bases, with 12 bases between the two germline ends.

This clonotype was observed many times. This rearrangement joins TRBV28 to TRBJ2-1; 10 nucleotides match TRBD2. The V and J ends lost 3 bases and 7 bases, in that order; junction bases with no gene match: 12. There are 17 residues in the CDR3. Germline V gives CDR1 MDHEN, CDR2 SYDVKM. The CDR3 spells CASSFFASGGARNEQFF. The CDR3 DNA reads TGTGCCAGCAGTTTTTTTGCGAGCGGGGGGGCGCGAAATGAGCAGTTCTTC.

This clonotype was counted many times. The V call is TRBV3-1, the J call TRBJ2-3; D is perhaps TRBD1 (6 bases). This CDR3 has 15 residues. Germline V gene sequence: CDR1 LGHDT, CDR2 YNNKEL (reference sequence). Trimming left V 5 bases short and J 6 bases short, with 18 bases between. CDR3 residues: CASSERTVATDTQYF. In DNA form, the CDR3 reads TGTGCCAGCAGCGAGAGGACAGTAGCTACGGATACGCAGTATTTT.

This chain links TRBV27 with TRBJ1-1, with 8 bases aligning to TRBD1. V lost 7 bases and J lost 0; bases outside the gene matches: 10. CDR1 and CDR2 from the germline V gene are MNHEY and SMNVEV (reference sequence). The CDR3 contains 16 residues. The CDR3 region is CASKRTGFAMNTEAFF. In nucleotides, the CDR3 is TGTGCCAGCAAGAGGACAGGGTTTGCCATGAACACTGAAGCTTTCTTT.

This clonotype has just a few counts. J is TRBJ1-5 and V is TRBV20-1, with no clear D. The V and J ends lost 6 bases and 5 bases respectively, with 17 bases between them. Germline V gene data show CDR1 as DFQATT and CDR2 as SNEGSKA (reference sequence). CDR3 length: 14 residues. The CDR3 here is CSAATRPGDQPQHF. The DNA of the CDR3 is TGCAGTGCAGCTACCCGGCCCGGGGATCAGCCCCAGCATTTT.

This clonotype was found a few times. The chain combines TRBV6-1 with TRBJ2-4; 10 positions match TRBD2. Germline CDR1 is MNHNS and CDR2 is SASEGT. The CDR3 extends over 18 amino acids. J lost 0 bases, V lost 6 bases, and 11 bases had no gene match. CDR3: CASSLSGGEPLAKNIQYF. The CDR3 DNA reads TGTGCCAGCAGCCTCAGCGGGGGGGAACCCTTAGCCAAAAACATTCAGTACTTC.

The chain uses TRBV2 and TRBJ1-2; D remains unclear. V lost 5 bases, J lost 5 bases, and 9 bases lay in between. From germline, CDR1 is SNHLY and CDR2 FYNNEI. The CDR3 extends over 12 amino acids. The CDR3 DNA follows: TGTGCCAGCAGTCCTGTATTTTATGGCTACACCTTC. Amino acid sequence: CASSPVFYGYTF.

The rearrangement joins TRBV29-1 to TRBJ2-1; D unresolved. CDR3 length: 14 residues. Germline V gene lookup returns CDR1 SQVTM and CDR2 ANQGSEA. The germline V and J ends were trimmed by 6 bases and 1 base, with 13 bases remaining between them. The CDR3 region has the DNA TGCAGCGTCCACGGAGACATTTCCTACAATGAGCAGTTCTTC. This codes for CSVHGDISYNEQFF.

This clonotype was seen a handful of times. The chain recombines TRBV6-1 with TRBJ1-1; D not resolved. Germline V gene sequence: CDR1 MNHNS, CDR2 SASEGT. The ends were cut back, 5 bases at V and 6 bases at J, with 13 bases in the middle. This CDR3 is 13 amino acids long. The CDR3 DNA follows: TGTGCCAGCAGTCCAGCGGCGGTTTCTGAAGCTTTCTTT. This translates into CASSPAAVSEAFF.

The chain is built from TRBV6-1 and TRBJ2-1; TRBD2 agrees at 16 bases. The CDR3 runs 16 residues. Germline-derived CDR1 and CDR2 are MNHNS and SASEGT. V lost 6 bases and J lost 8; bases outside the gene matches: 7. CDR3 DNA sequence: TGTGCCAGCAGCTCCGGGACTAGCGGGGGGGCCGATGAGCAGTTCTTC. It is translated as CASSSGTSGGADEQFF.

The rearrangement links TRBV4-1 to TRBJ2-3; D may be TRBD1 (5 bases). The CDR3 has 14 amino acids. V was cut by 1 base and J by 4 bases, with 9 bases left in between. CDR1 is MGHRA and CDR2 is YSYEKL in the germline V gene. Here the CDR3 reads CASSQGPGSDTQYF. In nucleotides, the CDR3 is TGCGCCAGCAGCCAAGGCCCAGGGTCAGATACGCAGTATTTT.

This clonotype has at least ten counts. The CDR3 loop is CASSLRGPSSGTDTQYF. The CDR3 DNA reads as TGTGCCAGCAGCCTGAGAGGACCCTCGTCGGGCACAGATACGCAGTATTTT. The V and J genes are TRBV11-2 and TRBJ2-3; D call uncertain. This CDR3 region has 17 residues. V was shortened by 5 bases and J by 1 base, with 19 bases between the two germline ends. The germline CDR1 and CDR2 sequences are SGHAT and FQNNGV.

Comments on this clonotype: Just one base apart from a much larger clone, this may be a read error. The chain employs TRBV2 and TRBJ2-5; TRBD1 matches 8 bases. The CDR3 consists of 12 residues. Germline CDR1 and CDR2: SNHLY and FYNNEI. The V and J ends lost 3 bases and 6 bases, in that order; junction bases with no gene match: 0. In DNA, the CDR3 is TGTGCCAGCAGTGACAGGGGGCAGACCCAGTACTTC. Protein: CASSDRGQTQYF.